This T cell receptor beta chain was identified during a study of CD8+CD57+ T cells in acquired aplastic anemia. Overall study context: An average of roughly 10 million reads for CD4+ cells was obtained from healthy donors.

Findings and limits, study-wide: Researchers reported that CD8+ Simpson's diversity was not significantly different in patients versus controls.

CDR3 and TCR beta VDJ profiling relied on genomic DNA as the template. Via MiXCR, TCRdb re-called the reads, giving one row per CDR3 protein. The repertoire consists of approximately 130,000 distinct CDR3 sequences, with roughly 40% occurring once and the leading ten covering less than 8.5%. This clonotype showed up just once. Its target is not known. The clonotype originates from a human donor in good health, serving as a control. The sample comprised sorted CD4+, CD8+, or CD8+CD57+ T cells (not recorded which) from PBMCs.

CDR3 sequence (DNA): TGTGCCAGCAGTGAATCTCGGGAGAGCTCCTATAATTCACCCCTCCACTTT. Protein sequence: CASSESRESSYNSPLHF. The chain couples TRBV25-1 to TRBJ1-6; no firm D call. The germline CDR1 and CDR2 sequences are MGHDK and SYGVNS. The CDR3 contains 17 residues. V shed 1 base and J shed 0 bases, with 10 bases lying between them.